Each of the 29 T cell receptor beta chains below was sequenced from the same sample in a study of T cells in Graves' hyperthyroidism and ophthalmopathy. Amplification of TCR beta CDR3 regions was performed using RNA transcripts as template. Primed by the HTBI set, a first-round RT-PCR was run on the TCR CDR3. TCRdb independently ran MiXCR on the multiplex PCR reads; one entry per CDR3 protein. The profile shows around 700,000 distinct CDR3 sequences, just over 35% of them singletons. Sequencing was performed on blood. These receptors were obtained from a woman aged 40 to 50 with Graves' hyperthyroidism.

This clonotype has a count of ten or more. CDR3 sequence reads: CASSVEQNTEAFF. CDR3 in DNA: TGTGCCAGCAGCGTAGAACAGAACACTGAAGCTTTCTTT. The chain recombines TRBV9 with TRBJ1-1; D remains unclear. Per the germline V gene, CDR1 is SGDLS and CDR2 is YYNGEE. V lost 0 bases, J lost 1 base, and 4 bases lay in between. The CDR3 spans 13 residues. The whole variable domain, filled in from reference TRBV9 and TRBJ1-1, reads DSGVTQTPKHLITATGQRVTLRCSPRSGDLSVYWYQQSLDQGLQFLIQYYNGEERAKGNILERFSAQQFPDLHSELNLSSLELGDSALYFCASSVEQNTEAFFGQGTRLTVV.

This clonotype was seen a handful of times. The chain uses TRBV4-3 and TRBJ1-1; 7 nucleotides line up with TRBD1. J lost 1 base, V lost 5 bases, and 13 bases had no gene match. This CDR3 comprises 17 residues. Germline values: CDR1 LGHNA, CDR2 YSLEER. The CDR3, as DNA: TGCGCCAGCAGCTTCGTAACAGGGGCAGTCGGGAACACTGAAGCTTTCTTT. It specifies CASSFVTGAVGNTEAFF.

This clonotype was counted at least ten times. The J gene is TRBJ2-7, the V gene TRBV7-2; 7 bases agree with TRBD2. This CDR3 is 13 amino acids long. Trimming took 1 base from V and 6 from J; bases not matched to a gene: 3. Germline V lookup: CDR1 SGHTA, CDR2 FQGNSA. The CDR3 is CASSLELATEQYF. The DNA for the CDR3 is TGTGCCAGCAGCTTAGAACTAGCGACCGAGCAGTACTTC.

Notes on this clonotype: At one end the junction does not follow the germline gene, possibly because of a read error. The chain employs TRBV2 and TRBJ2-2, with a possible D match to TRBD2 (5 bases). Germline loops: CDR1 SNHLY, CDR2 FYNNEI. There are 17 residues in the CDR3. The CDR3 region has the DNA TGTGCCGGCAGTTCGAGAGGGATGCTCGCGAACACCGGGGAGCTGTTTTTT. This translates into CAGSSRGMLANTGELFF.

The table lists this clonotype with many counts. This rearrangement joins TRBV7-6 to TRBJ1-1, with D uncertain. Trimming removed 5 bases from V and 1 base from J, with 5 bases in between. This CDR3 has 12 residues. Germline V lookup: CDR1 SGHVS, CDR2 FNYEAQ. In DNA form, the CDR3 reads TGTGCCAGCAGCACCCCGAACACTGAAGCTTTCTTT. It is translated as CASSTPNTEAFF. Full variable domain (rest looked up from reference TRBV7-6 and TRBJ1-1): GAGVSQSPRYKVTKRGQDVALRCDPISGHVSLYWYRQALGQGPEFLTYFNYEAQQDKSGLPNDRFSAERPEGSISTLTIQRTEQRDSAMYRCASSTPNTEAFFGQGTRLTVV.

The J gene is TRBJ1-3, the V gene TRBV14; no reliable D call. The ends were cut back, 0 bases at V and 4 bases at J, with 16 bases in the middle. Germline values: CDR1 SGHDN, CDR2 FVKESK. The CDR3 covers 17 residues. The CDR3 nucleotides are TGTGCCAGCAGCCAAGATATACGGGTATCTTCCGGAAACACCATATATTTT. It specifies CASSQDIRVSSGNTIYF.

This clonotype has a handful of counts. V is TRBV10-3 and J is TRBJ1-5; D possibly corresponds to TRBD1 (6 bases). V was cut by 10 bases and J by 6 bases, with 22 bases left in between. The CDR3 spans 15 residues. The germline CDR1 and CDR2 sequences are ENHRY and SYGVKD. The CDR3: CATIPVWGQGQPQHF. The CDR3 nucleotides are TGTGCCACCATCCCGGTGTGGGGGCAAGGTCAGCCCCAGCATTTT.

The J gene is TRBJ1-1, the V gene TRBV6-5, with D hard to call. V lost 7 bases, J lost 4 bases, and 13 bases lay in between. CDR3 length equals 13 residues. Germline V gene lookup returns CDR1 MNHEY and CDR2 SVGAGI. In nucleotides, the CDR3 is TGTGCCAGCACTGGCTTAAGTGGCACTGAAGCTTTCTTT. Translated, it gives CASTGLSGTEAFF.

Details on this clonotype: Being one base from a much bigger clone, this may be a read error. V gene TRBV12-3 or TRBV12-4 combines with J gene TRBJ2-5, with no clear D. The end of the DNA fits TRBJ2-7 better, so the J call may be wrong. The CDR3 loop spans 13 amino acids. The CDR3 sequence is CGSSETKPYEQYF. DNA of the CDR3: TGTGGCAGCAGTGAGACCAAGCCCTACGAGCAGTACTTC.

This clonotype has more than one count but fewer than ten. V is TRBV6-5 and J is TRBJ1-2, with no clear D. The CDR3 loop spans 14 amino acids. V lost 4 bases to trimming and J lost 1 base, with 10 bases between them. Germline-derived CDR1 and CDR2 are MNHEY and SVGAGI. The CDR3 protein is CASSFRPINYGYTF. The CDR3 DNA is TGTGCCAGCAGTTTCCGACCGATTAACTATGGCTACACCTTC.

The gene calls are TRBV3-1 and TRBJ1-1; D call uncertain. CDR1 and CDR2 from the germline V gene are LGHDT and YNNKEL (reference sequence). V gave up 0 bases and J gave up 5 bases, with 10 bases separating them. The CDR3 contains 14 residues. The CDR3 reads CASSQDRRWTEAFF. The DNA of the CDR3 is TGTGCCAGCAGCCAAGATCGAAGATGGACTGAAGCTTTCTTT.

The chain uses TRBV19 and TRBJ2-7; 10 bases match TRBD2. V lost 10 bases, J lost 6 bases, and 15 bases stayed unmatched. From germline, CDR1 is LNHDA and CDR2 SQIVND (reference sequence). The CDR3 spans 15 residues. The CDR3 is CATRTSGDRLGEQYF. The CDR3 region has the DNA TGTGCCACACGAACTAGCGGGGACCGACTCGGCGAGCAGTACTTC.

This clonotype appeared a few times. This chain uses TRBV28 with TRBJ1-2; D is possibly TRBD1 (5 bases). Trimming stripped 5 bases from V and 13 bases from J, with 20 bases between. CDR1 and CDR2 from the germline V gene are MDHEN and SYDVKM. This CDR3 contains 13 residues. CDR3 amino acids: CASSAGLAGRPTF. For the CDR3, the DNA is TGTGCCAGCAGTGCCGGTTTGGCAGGGAGACCCACCTTC.

There are many counts of this clonotype. The chain uses TRBV5-8 and TRBJ1-6, with a weak D call TRBD1 (5 bases). The CDR3 sequence is 14 residues long. Germline V lookup: CDR1 SGHTS, CDR2 YDEGEE. V was shortened by 4 bases and J by 5 bases, with 10 bases between the two germline ends. The CDR3: CASSPKGDNSPLHF. CDR3 coding DNA: TGTGCCAGCAGCCCAAAAGGGGATAATTCACCCCTCCACTTT. The entire variable domain, with the rest obtained from reference TRBV5-8 and TRBJ1-6, is as follows: EAGVTQSPTHLIKTRGQQATLRCSPISGHTSVYWYQQALGLGLQFLLWYDEGEERNRGNFPPRFSGRQFPNYSSELNVNALELEDSALYLCASSPKGDNSPLHFGNGTRLTVT.

Comments on this clonotype: This may stem from a read error, because a much larger clone lies one nucleotide away. This chain joins TRBV2 and TRBJ2-5; 8 positions agree with TRBD2. With 7 bases clipped from V and 5 bases from J, the junction kept 9 bases outside the gene matches. CDR1 is SNHLY, CDR2 FYNNEI, per germline. The CDR3 has 14 amino acids. CDR3 region: CASTFSAGVETQYF. The CDR3 coding sequence is TGTGCCAGCACCTTTTCAGCGGGAGTGGAGACCCAGTACTTC.

As to this clonotype: Given a much more abundant clone one base away, this may be a read error. This chain uses TRBV12-3 or TRBV12-4 with TRBJ1-1; no clear D gene. The CDR3 has 12 amino acids. The CDR3 DNA reads as TGTGCCAGCAGTTTACTCGGGAGCAAAGCTCTCTTT. Protein product: CASSLLGSKALF.

Ten or more counts support this clonotype. The chain recombines TRBV15 with TRBJ2-7; D remains unclear. The CDR3 covers 17 residues. In germline, CDR1 is LNHNV, CDR2 YYDKDF (reference sequence). V was shortened by 0 bases and J by 2 bases, with 17 bases between the two germline ends. CDR3 loop: CATSRDQRRTLPYEQYF. CDR3 nucleotides: TGTGCCACCAGCAGAGATCAGAGGCGAACTCTGCCCTACGAGCAGTACTTC.

The chain has TRBV24-1 and TRBJ2-2; the D gene is possibly TRBD2 (7 bases). Germline values: CDR1 KGHDR, CDR2 SFDVKD. There are 17 residues in the CDR3. Deletions cut 4 bases from V and 5 bases from J, with 19 bases between. For the CDR3, the DNA is TGTGCCACCAGTGAAGTTTCGGGGGCCGGGGGGACCGGGGAGCTGTTTTTT. It encodes CATSEVSGAGGTGELFF.

Many counts were recorded for this clonotype. CDR3 coding DNA: TGTGCCAGCAGCTTCGGGACGGGTGGTAGGGAGCAGTACTTC. As protein: CASSFGTGGREQYF. V and J are TRBV7-2 and TRBJ2-7, with D perhaps given as TRBD1 or TRBD2 (5 bases each). CDR1 and CDR2 from the germline V gene are SGHTA and FQGNSA. This CDR3 is built from 14 residues. The V gene lost 3 bases and the J gene lost 7 bases, with 16 bases spanning the gap. The variable domain in full, completed from reference TRBV7-2 and TRBJ2-7, reads GAGVSQSPSNKVTEKGKDVELRCDPISGHTALYWYRQSLGQGLEFLIYFQGNSAPDKSGLPSDRFSAERTGGSVSTLTIQRTQQEDSAVYLCASSFGTGGREQYFGPGTRLTVT.

This clonotype has a single count. A much larger clone is a single base away; this may be a read error. The chain couples TRBV12-3 or TRBV12-4 to TRBJ1-5; a weak D match, TRBD1 (5 bases). This CDR3 contains 14 residues. The CDR3 region has the DNA TGTGCCAGCAGTTTGGGCAGAACAGGTCAGTCCCAGCATTTT. This sequence encodes CASSLGRTGQSQHF.

The chain recombines TRBV12-3 or TRBV12-4 with TRBJ1-2; 10 bases line up with TRBD1. The CDR3 consists of 14 residues. Trimming removed 7 bases from V and 8 bases from J; junction bases left unmatched: 10. The CDR3 DNA reads TGTGCCAGCACGAACTCCGGGACAGGGGAAGGCTACACCTTC. As protein: CASTNSGTGEGYTF.

The V gene is TRBV12-3 or TRBV12-4, the J gene TRBJ1-2; D not resolved. The CDR3 covers 14 residues. Trimming took off 3 bases at V and 8 bases at J, with 16 bases between the two ends. This CDR3 is CASSFSASTVGYTF. The CDR3 DNA follows: TGTGCCAGCAGTTTTTCAGCTTCCACCGTGGGCTACACCTTC.

This clonotype showed up many times. The rearrangement links TRBV24-1 to TRBJ1-5; D gene ambiguous. Germline CDR1 KGHDR, CDR2 SFDVKD. V was shortened by 2 bases and J by 0 bases, with 7 bases between the two germline ends. The length of the CDR3 is 15 residues. CDR3 in amino acids: CATSDWGHSNQPQHF. The CDR3 DNA reads as TGTGCCACCAGTGATTGGGGTCATAGCAATCAGCCCCAGCATTTT.

J is TRBJ1-1 and V is TRBV6-2 or TRBV6-3, with D maybe TRBD1 (6 bases). V lost 6 bases to trimming and J lost 0 bases, with 17 bases between them. This CDR3 region has 16 residues. Germline CDR1 reads MNHEY; CDR2 reads SVGEGT. The CDR3 protein is CASSFFLDRLNTEAFF. The DNA for the CDR3 is TGTGCCAGCAGCTTCTTCTTGGACAGATTGAACACTGAAGCTTTCTTT.

This clonotype came up many times. The J gene is TRBJ1-1, the V gene TRBV7-9; tentatively, D is TRBD1 (5 bases). Trimming removed 3 bases at V and 2 bases at J, with 10 bases between. Per the germline V gene, CDR1 is SEHNR and CDR2 is FQNEAQ (reference sequence). The CDR3 covers 14 residues. The CDR3 region is CASSFPTGNTEAFF. CDR3 coding DNA: TGTGCCAGCAGCTTCCCAACAGGAAACACTGAAGCTTTCTTT.

This clonotype was picked up a small number of times. V usage is TRBV25-1 and J usage is TRBJ2-2; weak D call: TRBD1 (6 bases). This CDR3 is built from 16 residues. The germline V and J ends were trimmed by 1 base and 2 bases, with 11 bases remaining between them. The germline V gene encodes CDR1 MGHDK and CDR2 SYGVNS. CDR3 amino acids: CASSEFRDINTGELFF. The CDR3 nucleotides are TGTGCCAGCAGTGAATTCAGGGACATAAACACCGGGGAGCTGTTTTTT.

For this clonotype: Here the CDR3 omits its conserved ending phenylalanine or tryptophan, so a read error is the likely source. The V gene is TRBV10-3, the J gene TRBJ2-7; 12 positions match TRBD2. The CDR3 runs 18 residues. Per germline, CDR1 ENHRY and CDR2 SYGVKD. V lost 3 bases to trimming and J lost 4 bases; unmatched junction nucleotides: 13. The CDR3 here is CAISERTSGTPDVYEQYL. DNA of the CDR3: TGTGCCATCAGTGAACGGACTAGCGGGACCCCCGACGTATACGAGCAGTACCTC.

This clonotype was counted between two and nine times. The rearrangement joins TRBV7-9 to TRBJ1-3, with a possible D match to TRBD1 (5 bases). Germline assignment: CDR1 SEHNR and CDR2 FQNEAQ (reference sequence). This CDR3 contains 16 residues. The V end was cut by 5 bases, the J end by 2 bases, with 16 bases between. CDR3 amino acids: CASSARDRDAGNTIYF. CDR3 sequence (DNA): TGTGCCAGCAGCGCCCGGGACCGCGATGCTGGAAACACCATATATTTT.

The V and J genes are TRBV2 and TRBJ1-1, with D perhaps matching TRBD1 (6 bases). The CDR3 extends over 15 amino acids. V was pared by 5 bases and J by 1 base, with 14 bases between. Germline V gene data show CDR1 as SNHLY and CDR2 as FYNNEI. CDR3 sequence: CASSLDGGPNTEAFF. The CDR3 bases are TGTGCCAGCAGTTTAGATGGGGGCCCGAACACTGAAGCTTTCTTT. The full variable domain, with the rest looked up from reference TRBV2 and TRBJ1-1, is EPEVTQTPSHQVTQMGQEVILRCVPISNHLYFYWYRQILGQKVEFLVSFYNNEISEKSEIFDDQFSVERPDGSNFTLKIRSTKLEDSAMYFCASSLDGGPNTEAFFGQGTRLTVV.